This T cell receptor beta chain was captured in a study of T cells in Graves' hyperthyroidism and ophthalmopathy. Study-wide findings and caveats: Most clonotypes expanded in the thyroid (above 0.001) were also present in blood.

TCR beta CDR3 sequences were amplified from RNA transcripts. First-round RT-PCR of the TCR CDR3 relied on the HTBI primer set. In TCRdb, the multiplex PCR reads were re-called with MiXCR into one record per CDR3 protein. This table holds about 600,000 distinct CDR3 sequences, about a sixth found once. As regards this clonotype: The antigen remains undetermined.

Trimming took off 7 bases at V and 2 bases at J, with 15 bases between the two ends. Germline V lookup: CDR1 LNHDA, CDR2 SQIVND (reference sequence). This CDR3 is built from 14 residues. At least 3 on the Clinical Activity Score was recorded for ophthalmopathy patients, who also had NOSPECS grade at least 4 and duration under 3 months. Cells are PBMCs isolated from 10 ml of fresh blood. Sample: blood. The J gene is TRBJ2-7, the V gene TRBV19, with a weak D call TRBD1 (6 bases). The TCR comes from a middle-aged woman with Graves' ophthalmopathy. In DNA form, the CDR3 reads TGTGCCAGTAAGGAGACAGGTTCGGCCTACGAGCAGTACTTC. Protein product: CASKETGSAYEQYF.